This T cell receptor (beta chain) derives from a study of long-term antiretroviral therapy in people with HIV. Without exception, participants with HIV were treated in the United States. DNA was extracted from about 1-10 million thawed cryopreserved PBMC. The authors ran the immunoSEQ assay, v3.0, at survey level. The protocol was immunoSEQ multiplex PCR, while the TCRdb copy is restricted to in-frame clones and leaves out a portion. Among some 31,000 clones, approximately 94% were seen once, and the ten largest hold less than 3%. CDR1 and CDR2 from the germline V gene are MDHEN and SYDVKM. V lost 5 bases to trimming and J lost 8 bases, with 18 bases between them. There are 14 residues in the CDR3.

This clonotype was sampled from a man between 45 and 60 years old with HIV. The sequencing used unsorted PBMCs, collected just over 7.2 years after starting antiretroviral therapy. The chain links TRBV28 to TRBJ1-2; D might be TRBD1 (5 bases). The CDR3 loop is CASSSIGGAAGYTF. The CDR3 region has the DNA TGTGCCAGCAGTAGCATTGGAGGGGCCGCCGGCTACACCTTC.